Listed here are 31 T cell receptor beta chains from one sample, sequenced in a study of OX40 agonist ivuxolimab in advanced cancers. Sequencing was performed with immunoSEQ multiplex PCR; in TCRdb, only in-frame clones are kept and a portion is missing. The repertoire consists of 42,000 or so clones, with approximately 88% occurring once and the leading ten covering approximately 16%. The sequences come from CD4+ or CD8+ T cells sorted from blood, collected in a trial of the OX40 agonist ivuxolimab. The origin of the receptors is an adult with an advanced solid tumor such as melanoma, head and neck, liver or kidney cancer.

This clone turned up a few times. This chain joins TRBV7-8 and TRBJ1-1; the D is unclear. Germline assignment: CDR1 SGHVS and CDR2 FQNEAQ. This CDR3 spans 13 amino acids. V was cut by 4 bases and J by 5 bases, with 11 bases left in between. This CDR3 reads CASSSRLWTEAFF. CDR3 in DNA: TGTGCCAGCAGCTCTAGGTTATGGACTGAAGCTTTCTTT.

On this clone itself: Compared with germline, one end of the junction differs, possibly owing to a read error. J is TRBJ1-1 and V is TRBV6-1; D is unresolved. This CDR3 has 13 amino acids. Germline CDR1 reads MNHNS; CDR2 reads SASEGT. The DNA for the CDR3 is TGTGCGAGCACACACCGGGGTGGGGCTGAAGCTTTCTTT. Translation gives CASTHRGGAEAFF.

V and J are TRBV5-4 and TRBJ2-5; 9 bases map to TRBD1. CDR3 length equals 16 residues. The V and J ends lost 7 bases and 11 bases, in that order; junction bases with no gene match: 21. Germline values: CDR1 SGHNT, CDR2 YYREEE (reference sequence). The CDR3 DNA reads as TGTGCCAGCGCTCCCACCGGTCGGACAGGGGTAGAAGAGCAGTACTTC. Protein sequence: CASAPTGRTGVEEQYF.

The chain carries TRBV27 and TRBJ1-1; D call uncertain. The CDR3 spans 13 residues. Trimming removed 3 bases from V and 2 bases from J, with 7 bases in between. Germline values: CDR1 MNHEY, CDR2 SMNVEV (reference sequence). DNA for the CDR3: TGTGCCAGCAGTTTTACCCATAACACTGAAGCTTTCTTT. Protein: CASSFTHNTEAFF.

The chain joins TRBV11-2 to TRBJ1-3; 9 bases match TRBD1. After removal of 4 bases from V and 1 base from J, the junction contained 5 bases not matched to a gene. CDR1 is SGHAT and CDR2 is FQNNGV in the germline V gene. CDR3 length: 16 amino acids. CDR3 nucleotides: TGTGCCAGCAGCTGGGGGACAGGGTATTCTGGAAACACCATATATTTT. This sequence encodes CASSWGTGYSGNTIYF.

V usage is TRBV13 and J usage is TRBJ1-5; no definite D call. The germline V and J ends were trimmed by 4 bases and 3 bases, with 19 bases remaining between them. The CDR3 totals 17 residues. The germline V gene encodes CDR1 PRHDT and CDR2 FYEKMQ (reference sequence). The CDR3 loop is CASSYTTLDRDNQPQHF. The CDR3 bases are TGTGCCAGCAGCTATACAACACTTGACCGAGACAATCAGCCCCAGCATTTT.

V and J are TRBV19 and TRBJ2-1, with D uncertain. Trimming shortened V by 3 bases and J by 6 bases, and 6 bases separated the two germline ends. Germline loops: CDR1 LNHDA, CDR2 SQIVND (reference sequence). This CDR3 has 12 residues. The CDR3 nucleotides are TGTGCCAGTAGTATGTCGGCCAATGAGCAGTTCTTC. Translating gives CASSMSANEQFF.

CDR3 residues: CASSVEGSGVSYEQYF. The CDR3 region has the DNA TGTGCCAGCAGCGTAGAGGGTAGCGGGGTCTCCTACGAGCAGTACTTC. The chain has TRBV9 and TRBJ2-7; 8 positions agree with TRBD2. Germline CDR1 SGDLS, CDR2 YYNGEE. This CDR3 has 16 residues. Trimming cost V 0 bases and J 0 bases; bases outside gene matches: 5.

In nucleotides, the CDR3 is TGTGCCAGCAGCTTAAGTGGGAGAGACGGGAGGGAGACCCAGTACTTC. This encodes CASSLSGRDGRETQYF. J is TRBJ2-5 and V is TRBV7-2, with TRBD2 identical over 7 bases. Germline V gene sequence: CDR1 SGHTA, CDR2 FQGNSA. V lost 2 bases to trimming and J lost 5 bases; unmatched junction nucleotides: 11. The CDR3 consists of 16 residues.

The J gene is TRBJ2-5, the V gene TRBV7-6; 15 positions match TRBD2. The closer fit of TRBJ2-7 to the DNA end suggests the J call may be wrong. CDR3 length equals 14 residues. Germline CDR1 SGHVS, CDR2 FNYEAQ. The CDR3 loop reads CASSPGLAGGEQYF. The CDR3 coding sequence is TGTGCCAGCAGCCCGGGACTAGCGGGAGGCGAGCAGTACTTC.

By proportion, this clone is medium-sized (0.01 to 0.1%). This chain connects TRBV6-1 to TRBJ2-6, with 10 bases that match TRBD1. The CDR3 contains 20 residues. The trim removed 3 bases at V and 0 bases at J, leaving 11 bases unmatched. CDR1 MNHNS and CDR2 SASEGT come from the germline V gene. Written as DNA, the CDR3 is TGTGCCAGCAGTGACCTCAACATGGGACAGGGGAACTCTGGGGCCAACGTCCTGACTTTC. Translation gives CASSDLNMGQGNSGANVLTF.

This clone has more than one count but fewer than ten. This chain joins TRBV7-8 and TRBJ2-7; D unresolved. V was trimmed by 4 bases and J by 1 base, leaving 2 bases between them. Germline CDR1 is SGHVS and CDR2 is FQNEAQ. CDR3 length: 11 amino acids. CDR3: CASSWSYEQYF. CDR3 bases: TGTGCCAGCAGCTGGTCCTACGAGCAGTACTTC.

This clone has just one count. The chain combines TRBV11-2 with TRBJ2-2; 9 nucleotides line up with TRBD1. The CDR3 sequence is 16 residues long. Germline CDR1 and CDR2: SGHAT and FQNNGV. After removal of 3 bases from V and 3 bases from J, the junction contained 5 bases not matched to a gene. The CDR3 is CASSLETGGHTGELFF. The CDR3 region has the DNA TGTGCCAGCAGCTTGGAAACAGGGGGCCACACCGGGGAGCTGTTTTTT.

Here the CDR3 DNA reads TGTGCCATCAGTGACCCTCGAGAACCCTATGGCTACACCTTC. This sequence encodes CAISDPREPYGYTF. This chain uses TRBV10-3 with TRBJ1-2; D is undetermined. The V gene's germline CDR1 is ENHRY and CDR2 SYGVKD. V was trimmed by 3 bases and J by 4 bases, leaving 12 bases between them. The CDR3 contains 14 residues.

V gene TRBV29-1 combines with J gene TRBJ2-5; no firm D call. The J call is in doubt because the DNA end fits TRBJ2-7 better. This CDR3 spans 13 amino acids. Germline V gives CDR1 SQVTM, CDR2 ANQGSEA. In DNA, the CDR3 is TGCAGCGTTGAAGACAACCGCTCCTACGAGCAGTACTTC. Its translation: CSVEDNRSYEQYF.

The rearrangement uses TRBV29-1 and TRBJ2-3; 7 bases map to TRBD2. V lost 5 bases and J lost 1; bases outside the gene matches: 6. CDR3 length: 14 amino acids. Germline CDR1 and CDR2: SQVTM and ANQGSEA. CDR3 sequence reads: CSVRGGGRTDTQYF. Here the CDR3 DNA reads TGCAGCGTTCGCGGGGGTGGGCGCACAGATACGCAGTATTTT.

This chain uses TRBV7-9 with TRBJ2-7; 10 bases are shared with TRBD1. Germline V gene sequence: CDR1 SEHNR, CDR2 FQNEAQ (reference sequence). The CDR3 totals 15 residues. After removal of 4 bases from V and 7 bases from J, the junction contained 10 bases not matched to a gene. The CDR3 nucleotides read TGTGCCAGCAGCTGGCCGGGACAGGGGCTGTGGGAGCAGTACTTC. This gives the protein CASSWPGQGLWEQYF.

J is TRBJ2-7 and V is TRBV11-3, with TRBD1 identical over 9 bases. This CDR3 spans 14 amino acids. Per the germline V gene, CDR1 is SGHNT and CDR2 is YENEEA. The junction had 4 bases not matched to a gene; V was cut back by 2 bases and J by 5 bases. The CDR3 loop is CASSLTGGGHEQYF. CDR3 coding DNA: TGTGCCAGCAGCTTAACAGGGGGCGGCCACGAGCAGTACTTC.

This rearrangement joins TRBV5-4 to TRBJ1-2; a weak D match, TRBD1 (6 bases). The CDR3 covers 14 residues. V gave up 1 base and J gave up 5 bases, with 12 bases separating them. The germline CDR1 and CDR2 sequences are SGHNT and YYREEE (reference sequence). The CDR3, as DNA: TGTGCCAGCAGCTTGTGGGGGGGCGCATATGGCTACACCTTC. It is translated as CASSLWGGAYGYTF.

The genes are TRBV7-9 and TRBJ2-1; D unresolved. The CDR3 loop spans 12 amino acids. CDR1 is SEHNR, CDR2 FQNEAQ, per germline (reference sequence). Trimming took off 4 bases at V and 6 bases at J, with 7 bases between the two ends. The CDR3 nucleotides read TGTGCCAGCAGCTCCGGCCTCAATGAGCAGTTCTTC. It encodes CASSSGLNEQFF.

V usage is TRBV18 and J usage is TRBJ2-5; 9 bases fit TRBD1. The CDR3 is 16 residues long. The J segment lost 5 bases and the V segment lost 2 bases, leaving 9 bases of the junction unmatched. CDR1 KGHSH and CDR2 LQKENI come from the germline V gene. As DNA, the CDR3 is TGTGCCAGCTCACCAATGGGACAGGGTCAGGGTGAGACCCAGTACTTC. This encodes CASSPMGQGQGETQYF.

This chain joins TRBV11-3 and TRBJ1-1, with 10 bases fitting TRBD1. V was clipped by 4 bases and J by 3 bases; unmatched bases: 8. This CDR3 is built from 16 residues. Germline CDR1 reads SGHNT; CDR2 reads YENEEA. The CDR3 nucleotides read TGTGCCAGCAGCTCCCGGGACAGGGGAGGGTACACTGAAGCTTTCTTT. Translating it yields CASSSRDRGGYTEAFF.

V and J are TRBV28 and TRBJ2-3; D might be TRBD1 (6 bases). Germline CDR1 MDHEN, CDR2 SYDVKM. V gave up 5 bases and J gave up 3 bases, with 18 bases separating them. The length of the CDR3 is 16 residues. The CDR3 DNA reads TGTGCCAGCAGTCCCAACTCAGGGGAATTGACAGATACGCAGTATTTT. Protein product: CASSPNSGELTDTQYF.

This chain joins TRBV18 and TRBJ2-1; D perhaps matches TRBD2 (5 bases). V was clipped by 2 bases and J by 0 bases, with 11 bases between them. Germline loops: CDR1 KGHSH, CDR2 LQKENI. The CDR3 is made up of 16 amino acids. The CDR3 sequence: CASSPSRDSSYNEQFF. The CDR3 DNA follows: TGTGCCAGCTCACCATCCCGGGATAGCTCCTACAATGAGCAGTTCTTC.

The chain is built from TRBV2 and TRBJ2-3; D not certain. Trimming took off 5 bases at V and 7 bases at J, with 13 bases between the two ends. The CDR3 runs to 13 residues. The germline V gene encodes CDR1 SNHLY and CDR2 FYNNEI. The CDR3 coding sequence is TGTGCCAGCAGTTCCCCTCCAGCCAATACGCAGTATTTT. Translated, it gives CASSSPPANTQYF. Variable domain in full (rest from reference TRBV2 and TRBJ2-3): EPEVTQTPSHQVTQMGQEVILRCVPISNHLYFYWYRQILGQKVEFLVSFYNNEISEKSEIFDDQFSVERPDGSNFTLKIRSTKLEDSAMYFCASSSPPANTQYFGPGTRLTVL.

The CDR3 is CASSPPGRQSSGNTIYF. For the CDR3, the DNA is TGTGCCAGCAGCCCCCCCGGACGGCAAAGCTCTGGAAACACCATATATTTT. The chain combines TRBV7-2 with TRBJ1-3; the D is unclear. The CDR3 runs 17 residues. V was trimmed by 5 bases and J by 0 bases, leaving 17 bases between them. Germline CDR1 SGHTA, CDR2 FQGNSA.

The rearrangement joins TRBV11-1 to TRBJ1-4; weak D call: TRBD1 (5 bases). The CDR3 sequence is 12 residues long. Per the germline V gene, CDR1 is SGHAT and CDR2 is FQDESV (reference sequence). V was shortened by 8 bases and J by 6 bases, with 10 bases between the two germline ends. Here the CDR3 DNA reads TGTGCCAGCGGCGGGGACGATGAAAAACTGTTTTTT. Its protein is CASGGDDEKLFF.

The CDR3 nucleotides are TGTGCCAGCAGTTACTCACGTTCCTACGAGCAGTACTTC. Translation: CASSYSRSYEQYF. This chain links TRBV6-6 with TRBJ2-5, with unresolved D. The DNA matches TRBJ2-7 better at its end, which makes the J call doubtful. CDR3 length: 13 amino acids. Germline V lookup: CDR1 MNHNY, CDR2 SVGAGI (reference sequence).

This sequence joins TRBV19 and TRBJ2-1; tentative D call: TRBD2 (6 bases). Germline V gives CDR1 LNHDA, CDR2 SQIVND (reference sequence). The CDR3 has 12 residues. V lost 10 bases and J 6 bases, leaving 13 bases between the germline ends. The CDR3 region is CATRLGGNEQFF. As DNA, the CDR3 is TGTGCCACCCGACTAGGAGGCAATGAGCAGTTCTTC.

The V gene is TRBV7-6, the J gene TRBJ2-7; TRBD1 matches 12 bases. This CDR3 comprises 15 residues. With V trimmed by 4 bases and J by 7 bases, 8 bases remained unmatched. Germline V gives CDR1 SGHVS, CDR2 FNYEAQ. The CDR3 here is CASSSGDRGPGEQYF. DNA of the CDR3: TGTGCCAGCAGCTCCGGGGACAGGGGGCCGGGGGAGCAGTACTTC.

This chain connects TRBV6-5 to TRBJ1-2; maybe TRBD1 (6 bases). This CDR3 spans 13 amino acids. CDR1 and CDR2 (germline): MNHEY, SVGAGI. Trimming removed 6 bases at V and 8 bases at J, with 16 bases between. This CDR3 reads CASRTRAGVGYTF. The DNA for the CDR3 is TGTGCCAGCAGAACCAGGGCAGGGGTCGGCTACACCTTC.